This TCR beta chain was profiled in a study of CD8 T cells in Susac syndrome. Study-wide results and limits: In Susac syndrome, CD4+ T cell repertoires lacked any clonal expansion.

This CDR3 is 15 amino acids long. Trimming cost V 6 bases and J 2 bases; bases outside gene matches: 9. CDR1 is SGHRS, CDR2 YFSETQ, per germline. Random hexamers primed reverse transcription of about 0.5 to 1 ug RNA. Each CDR3 protein is one row after TCRdb ran MiXCR on the immunoSEQ multiplex PCR reads. The table has some 150,000 distinct CDR3 sequences, approximately 95% seen once; the top ten hold approximately 0.08%. About this clonotype itself: No antigen is known for it.

Recently defined diagnostic criteria for definite or probable disease were fulfilled by Susac syndrome patients. The sequenced sample was CD4+ T cells from PBMCs. The V gene is TRBV5-1, the J gene TRBJ2-7; 9 positions match TRBD1. The receptor's source is a human donor with Susac syndrome. The CDR3 is CASTPGTGRTYEQYF. CDR3 sequence (DNA): TGCGCCAGCACCCCCGGGACAGGGCGGACCTACGAGCAGTACTTC.